These 3 T cell receptor beta chains came from one sample sequenced in a study of T cell repertoires in cytomegalovirus infection. TCRdb re-analysed the reads in MiXCR, keeping a single row per CDR3 protein. The sample lists 250,000 to 300,000 distinct CDR3 sequences, roughly 15% occurring once. What was sequenced was PBMCs. All receptors derive from a human donor in good health (CMV status not recorded). Some clones in this sample may be carry-over from other donors' samples.

The chain carries TRBV7-4 and TRBJ2-1, with 9 bases aligning to TRBD2. The V segment lost 3 bases and the J segment 7 bases; nucleotides outside the gene matches: 10. The V gene's germline CDR1 is SGHVT and CDR2 SQSDAQ. The CDR3 is 16 residues long. The CDR3 region has the DNA TGTGCCAGCAGCTTCAAGCGGGGGGATTTGTGGAATGAGCAGTTCTTC. It codes for CASSFKRGDLWNEQFF.

The J gene is TRBJ2-1, the V gene TRBV14; 10 bases are shared with TRBD1. The CDR3 covers 15 residues. V lost 6 bases, J lost 3 bases, and 5 bases stayed unmatched. CDR1 is SGHDN and CDR2 is FVKESK in the germline V gene. For the CDR3, the DNA is TGTGCCAGCAGTCAGGACAGGGGGATCTACAATGAGCAGTTCTTC. Translating gives CASSQDRGIYNEQFF.

V is TRBV28 and J is TRBJ2-7; a weak D match, TRBD2 (6 bases). The germline V and J ends were trimmed by 6 bases and 0 bases, with 18 bases remaining between them. The CDR3 length is 16 residues. Germline V gene data show CDR1 as MDHEN and CDR2 as SYDVKM. Written as DNA, the CDR3 is TGTGCCAGCAGCCCCCTGGGACTTCTGTCCTCCTACGAGCAGTACTTC. It yields the protein CASSPLGLLSSYEQYF.